This TCR beta chain was captured in a study of blood T cells in healthy people across ages (dated by TCRdb to about 2015). Concerning the study at large: In model experiments, template switching captured roughly one uniquely barcoded TCR beta cDNA molecule for every two T cells. Donors were grouped into four age groups: young (average 16 years), middle-aged (39), aged (about 60) and long-lived (approximately 81). Age-related changes in TCR beta repertoire diversity were measured in the study by deep sequencing normalized with unique cDNA molecular identifiers. Using the same blood draw, the study looked at two additional independent replicas of 1 million unique cDNA reads for two donors, one aged 18 to 29 and the other aged 80 or older. Broad study findings and their caveats: Bulk unsorted PBMC profiling prevented conclusive comparison of naive and antigen-experienced compartments. As age increased, observed TCR beta diversity per million T cells dropped in a roughly linear way, and a significant reduction was already evident by age 40. The CMV infection status of donors was not known, potentially confounding age-related changes in expanded clonotypes. Compared with the aged group, the long-lived group had more naive CD4+ T cells, fewer expanded clones and increased TCR diversity, suggesting age selection. The percentage of naive T cells measured by flow cytometry correlated strongly with observed TCR beta diversity. Estimates of total diversity based on one million sequenced T cells were considered lower bounds and underestimates.

CDR1 DFQATT and CDR2 SNEGSKA were looked up in the germline V gene (reference sequence). The V end gives up 6 bases and the J end 3 bases, leaving 7 bases in the junction not matched to a gene. Reading from cysteine to phenylalanine, the CDR3 counts 13 amino acids. Of the read, only the CDR3 DNA is kept; its 39 bases are in frame from base 1. Library preparation employed 5' RACE. TCRdb records Illumina HiSeq 2500 as the sequencer. A second about 7 to 12 cycle PCR used a sample-barcoded 5' primer and a J-beta primer mix. Each TCR beta cDNA molecule received a unique molecular identifier from a template-switch 5' adaptor carrying 12 random nucleotides. At least 3 million CDR3-containing paired-end reads were obtained from each sample. All of the RNA was converted into first-strand cDNA using the Mint cDNA synthesis kit, with a TRBC-specific oligonucleotide serving as the primer. All cDNA was treated with uracil-DNA glycosylase and then went through a first 18-cycle PCR with the universal primers M1SS and BC2_uni_R. From the authors' description of their analysis: For normalization, 1 million high-quality reads, each with a distinct molecular identifier, were randomly selected from each sample. Reads sharing molecular identifiers were discarded rather than binned into consensus sequences. MiTCR, run with a Q25 quality threshold and the strictest error-elimination algorithm, handled CDR3 identification, clonotype clustering and error correction. A nonparametric unseen species model with Euler transformation was used to estimate a lower bound on total TCR beta diversity. Clones were called with MiXCR by TCRdb after fastp trimmed the public reads at Q25, and only in-frame beta chains were retained. Each CDR3 protein appears once, grouped with its most common genes and DNA. In this record, the V and J calls reflect TCRdb's handling and not the investigators' own analysis. Present in this sample are some 850,000 distinct CDR3 sequences, roughly 25% of which were seen just once. The ten largest clonotypes hold roughly 3.1% of the sample.

This clonotype was detected a few times. Its antigen remains unidentified. Base qualities are missing; no much larger clone stands one base away. Systemically healthy Caucasian individuals from Russia, 39 in total and aged about 6 to 95 years, were included as donors. Each donor gave about 9.8 milliliters of peripheral blood, drawn into EDTA-treated Vacutainer tubes. Ficoll-Paque density-gradient centrifugation was used to isolate PBMCs, with at least 6.5 million per sample. Total RNA, at least 6 micrograms per sample, was extracted from PBMCs with Trizol reagent. For every donor, an aliquot of PBMCs went through flow cytometry to measure the percentages of naive CD45RAhigh/CD27high T cells. The same data also contributed to another study, on T cells of mothers and their children. Taken from the second paper: Donors were nine systemically healthy Caucasian individuals: three mothers and their six children. cDNA synthesis consumed the entire amount of extracted RNA, loaded at 1.5 ug RNA in each 15 ul reaction. Sample barcodes and 2-4 random nucleotides were added via the M1S primer in the second PCR. Each mother yielded over 8.5 million TCR beta CDR3 reads and each child a few million reads. Thymic selection shapes the output of TCR recombination in a similar way in related and unrelated pairs, and inherited differences have a minor effect. Normalized repertoire overlap in related mother-child pairs was always slightly higher than in unrelated mother-child pairs, but the difference was never significant. No persistent microchimeric T cell clones were detected, at a sensitivity of 80 to 100 clones per million clonotypes. The study used deep NGS to compare TCR beta repertoires of mothers and children, seeking features distinguishing related mother-child pairs from unrelated individuals. The mean age was roughly 44 +/- 4 years for the mothers and approximately 11 +/- 4 years for the children. After adapter ligation with NEBNext reagents, the libraries were sequenced on Illumina HiSeq 2000 with 100+100 nt paired-end reads. To prevent cross-contamination, the mother and child libraries were prepared a month apart and were sequenced in separate runs. Between roughly 500,000 and 2,100,000 distinct TCR beta clonotypes were identified per donor. Naive TCR beta clonotypes were estimated from low-frequency clonotypes matched to each donor's FACS-determined naive share, without sorting.

The chain links TRBV20-1 with TRBJ2-5; 7 bases in the junction line up with TRBD1. This receptor was taken from a boy younger than 18 in good health. The sequenced sample was blood. DNA sequence: TGCAGTGCCCCCCCGACAGGGAAAGAGACCCAGTACTTC. Its coded protein is CSAPPTGKETQYF.